This T cell receptor (beta chain) derives from a study of shared clonotypes between healthy human individuals. Study information: Researchers assigned three CD4 naive, three CD4 memory, two CD8 naive and one CD8 memory plate to each donor. General study results and limits: Only a few donors were included, so the genetic and exposure-history diversity represented was limited.

About this clone: The antigen is not known.

Using 200 ng DNA, approximately 27,000 T cell genomes, the sorted-subset replicate PCRs were run. TCRdb's table, derived via immunoSEQ multiplex PCR, lists solely in-frame clones and lacks some. This table holds 2 million to 2.5 million clones, 85% to 95% found once. CDR1 is MDHEN, CDR2 SYDVKM, per germline. The CDR3 loop spans 15 amino acids. V lost 6 bases and J lost 5, with 20 bases in between. Sequenced material: naive CD4+ T cells from PBMCs. Subset noted: CD45RA+ positively selected. V is TRBV28 and J is TRBJ2-7, with TRBD1 as a possible D gene (6 bases). This sequence was found in a man aged 18-30 years in good health. Some clones in this sample may be carry-over from other donors' samples. CDR3 sequence reads: CASSRHNDRPHEQYF. CDR3 bases: TGTGCCAGCAGCCGCCATAATGACAGGCCCCACGAGCAGTACTTC.